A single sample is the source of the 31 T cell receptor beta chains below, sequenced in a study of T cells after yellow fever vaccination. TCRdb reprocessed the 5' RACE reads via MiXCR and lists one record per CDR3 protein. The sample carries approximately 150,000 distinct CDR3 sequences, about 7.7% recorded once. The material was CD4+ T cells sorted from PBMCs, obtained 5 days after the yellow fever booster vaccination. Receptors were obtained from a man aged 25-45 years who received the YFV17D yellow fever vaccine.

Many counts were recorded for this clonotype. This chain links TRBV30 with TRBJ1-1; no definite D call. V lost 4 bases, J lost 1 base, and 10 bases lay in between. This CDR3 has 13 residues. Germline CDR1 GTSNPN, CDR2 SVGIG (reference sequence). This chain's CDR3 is CAWTAAGNTEAFF. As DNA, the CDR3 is TGTGCCTGGACCGCGGCTGGGAACACTGAAGCTTTCTTT. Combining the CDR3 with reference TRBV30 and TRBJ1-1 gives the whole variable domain SQTIHQWPATLVQPVGSPLSLECTVEGTSNPNLYWYRQAAGRGLQLLFYSVGIGQISSEVPQNLSASRPQDRQFILSSKKLLLSDSGFYLCAWTAAGNTEAFFGQGTRLTVV.

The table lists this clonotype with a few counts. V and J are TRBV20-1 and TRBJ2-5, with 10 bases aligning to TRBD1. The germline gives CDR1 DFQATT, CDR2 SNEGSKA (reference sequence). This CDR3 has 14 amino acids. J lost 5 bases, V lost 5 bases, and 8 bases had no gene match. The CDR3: CSARGTGVRETQYF. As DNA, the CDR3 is TGCAGTGCTCGTGGGACAGGGGTGAGGGAGACCCAGTACTTC.

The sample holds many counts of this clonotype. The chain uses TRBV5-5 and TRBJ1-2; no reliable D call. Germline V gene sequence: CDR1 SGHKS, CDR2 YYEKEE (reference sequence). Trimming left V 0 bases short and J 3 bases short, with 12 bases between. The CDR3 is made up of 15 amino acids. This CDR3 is CASSLGAGSDYGYTF. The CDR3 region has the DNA TGTGCCAGCAGCTTGGGTGCGGGGTCCGACTATGGCTACACCTTC.

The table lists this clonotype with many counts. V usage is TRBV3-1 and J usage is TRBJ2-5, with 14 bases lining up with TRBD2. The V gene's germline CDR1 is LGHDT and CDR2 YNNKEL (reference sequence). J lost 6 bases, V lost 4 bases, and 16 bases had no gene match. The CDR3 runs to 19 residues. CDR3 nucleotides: TGTGCCAGCAGCCTCCGAGAGGGGCGACTAGCGGGAGGGCCGCAGACCCAGTACTTC. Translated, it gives CASSLREGRLAGGPQTQYF.

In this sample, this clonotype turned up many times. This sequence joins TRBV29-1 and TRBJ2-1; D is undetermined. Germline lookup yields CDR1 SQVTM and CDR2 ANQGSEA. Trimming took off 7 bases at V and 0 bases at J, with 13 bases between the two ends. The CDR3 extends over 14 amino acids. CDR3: CSATPVSSYNEQFF. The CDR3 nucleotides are TGCAGCGCCACACCAGTGAGCTCCTACAATGAGCAGTTCTTC.

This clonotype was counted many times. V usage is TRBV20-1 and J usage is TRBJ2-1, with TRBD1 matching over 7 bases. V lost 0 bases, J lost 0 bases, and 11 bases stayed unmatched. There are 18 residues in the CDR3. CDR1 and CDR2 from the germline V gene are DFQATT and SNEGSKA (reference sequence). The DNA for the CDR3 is TGCAGTGCTAGAGATCCGACAGGGCGCTACAACTCCTACAATGAGCAGTTCTTC. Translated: CSARDPTGRYNSYNEQFF.

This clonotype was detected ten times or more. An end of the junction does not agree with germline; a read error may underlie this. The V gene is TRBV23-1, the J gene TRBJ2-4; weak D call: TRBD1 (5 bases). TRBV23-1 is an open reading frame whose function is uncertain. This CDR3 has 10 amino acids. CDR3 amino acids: CASSHGHPDF. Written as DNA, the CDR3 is TGCGCCAGCAGTCATGGACACCCTGACTTC.

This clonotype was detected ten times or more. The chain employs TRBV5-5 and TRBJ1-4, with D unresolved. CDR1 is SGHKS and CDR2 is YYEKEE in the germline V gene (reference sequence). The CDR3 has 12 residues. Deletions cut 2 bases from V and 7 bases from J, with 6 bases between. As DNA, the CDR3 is TGTGCCAGCAGCTTTGAGCTTGAAAAACTGTTTTTT. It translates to CASSFELEKLFF.

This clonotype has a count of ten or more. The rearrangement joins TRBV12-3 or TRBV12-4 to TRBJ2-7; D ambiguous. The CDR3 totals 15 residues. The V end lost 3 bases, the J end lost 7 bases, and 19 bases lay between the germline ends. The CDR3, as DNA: TGTGCCAGCAGTTTTCTTCCCTCCTACCCTCGGGAGCAGTACTTC. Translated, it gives CASSFLPSYPREQYF.

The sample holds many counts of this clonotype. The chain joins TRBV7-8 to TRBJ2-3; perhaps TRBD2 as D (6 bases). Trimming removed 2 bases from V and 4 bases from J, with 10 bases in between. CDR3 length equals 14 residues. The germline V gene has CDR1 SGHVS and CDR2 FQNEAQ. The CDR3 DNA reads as TGTGCCAGCAGCTTATGGGAGGTTGCAGATACGCAGTATTTT. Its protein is CASSLWEVADTQYF.

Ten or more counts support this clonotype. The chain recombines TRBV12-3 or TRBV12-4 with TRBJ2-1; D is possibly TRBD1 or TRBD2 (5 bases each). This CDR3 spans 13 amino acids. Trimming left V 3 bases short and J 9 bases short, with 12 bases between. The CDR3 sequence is CASSFQGGREQFF. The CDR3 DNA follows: TGTGCCAGCAGTTTTCAGGGCGGGCGTGAGCAGTTCTTC.

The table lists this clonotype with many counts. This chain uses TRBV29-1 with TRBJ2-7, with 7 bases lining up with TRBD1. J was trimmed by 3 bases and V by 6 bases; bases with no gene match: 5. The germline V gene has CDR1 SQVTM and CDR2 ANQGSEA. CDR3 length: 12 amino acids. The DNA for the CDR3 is TGCAGCGTACGGGGACAGTTCTACGAGCAGTACTTC. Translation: CSVRGQFYEQYF.

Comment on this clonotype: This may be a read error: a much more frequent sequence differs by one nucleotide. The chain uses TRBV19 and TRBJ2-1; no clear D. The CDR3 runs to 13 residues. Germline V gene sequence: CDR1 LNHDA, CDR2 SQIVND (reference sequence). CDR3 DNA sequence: TGTGCCAGTAGTCCCCGTCCCTACAATAAGCAGTTCTTC. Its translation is CASSPRPYNKQFF. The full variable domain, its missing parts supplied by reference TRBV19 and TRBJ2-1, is DGGITQSPKYLFRKEGQNVTLSCEQNLNHDAMYWYRQDPGQGLRLIYYSQIVNDFQKGDIAEGYSVSREKKESFPLTVTSAQKNPTAFYLCASSPRPYNKQFFGPGTRLTVL.

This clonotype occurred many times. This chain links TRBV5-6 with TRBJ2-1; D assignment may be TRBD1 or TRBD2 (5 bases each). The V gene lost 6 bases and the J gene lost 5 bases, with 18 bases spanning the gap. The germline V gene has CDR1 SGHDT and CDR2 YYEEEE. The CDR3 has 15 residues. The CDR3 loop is CASTWGLEPHNEQFF. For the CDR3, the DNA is TGTGCCAGCACCTGGGGGTTGGAGCCCCACAATGAGCAGTTCTTC.

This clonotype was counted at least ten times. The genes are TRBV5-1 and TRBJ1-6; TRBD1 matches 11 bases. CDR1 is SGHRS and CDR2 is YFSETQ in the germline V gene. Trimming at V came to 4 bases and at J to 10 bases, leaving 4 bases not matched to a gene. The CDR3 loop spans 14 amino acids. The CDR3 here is CASSGQGAGSPLHF. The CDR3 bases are TGCGCCAGCAGCGGACAGGGGGCAGGATCACCCCTCCACTTT. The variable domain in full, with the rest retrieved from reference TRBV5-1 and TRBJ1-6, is KAGVTQTPRYLIKTRGQQVTLSCSPISGHRSVSWYQQTPGQGLQFLFEYFSETQRNKGNFPGRFSGRQFSNSRSEMNVSTLELGDSALYLCASSGQGAGSPLHFGNGTRLTVT.

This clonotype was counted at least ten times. CDR3 bases: TGCAGCGCGGAACAGCGGATTGGGGCCGGAGATGAGCAGTTCTTC. Translating it yields CSAEQRIGAGDEQFF. The chain links TRBV29-1 to TRBJ2-1, with D possibly being TRBD1 or TRBD2 (5 bases each). CDR1 and CDR2 from the germline V gene are SQVTM and ANQGSEA. V lost 7 bases and J 8 bases, leaving 24 bases between the germline ends. This CDR3 comprises 15 residues.

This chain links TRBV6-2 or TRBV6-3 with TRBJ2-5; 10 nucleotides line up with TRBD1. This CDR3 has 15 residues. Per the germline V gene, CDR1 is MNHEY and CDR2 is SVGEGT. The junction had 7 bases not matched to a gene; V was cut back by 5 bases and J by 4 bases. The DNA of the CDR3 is TGTGCCAGCAGTCCCATTTGGGACAGGGGAGAGACCCAGTACTTC. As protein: CASSPIWDRGETQYF.

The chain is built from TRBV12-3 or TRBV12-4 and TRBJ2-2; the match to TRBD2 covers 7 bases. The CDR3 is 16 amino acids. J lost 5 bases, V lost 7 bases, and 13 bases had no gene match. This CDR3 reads CASTRGAGVGTGELFF. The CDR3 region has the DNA TGTGCCAGCACCCGCGGGGCGGGAGTTGGAACCGGGGAGCTGTTTTTT.

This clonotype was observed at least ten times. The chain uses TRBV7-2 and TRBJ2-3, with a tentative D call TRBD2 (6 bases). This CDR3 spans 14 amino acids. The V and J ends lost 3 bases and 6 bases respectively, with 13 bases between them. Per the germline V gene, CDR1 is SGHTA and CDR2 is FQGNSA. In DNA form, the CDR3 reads TGTGCCAGCAGCTTGAGGCGGGGTGGGGATACGCAGTATTTT. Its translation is CASSLRRGGDTQYF.

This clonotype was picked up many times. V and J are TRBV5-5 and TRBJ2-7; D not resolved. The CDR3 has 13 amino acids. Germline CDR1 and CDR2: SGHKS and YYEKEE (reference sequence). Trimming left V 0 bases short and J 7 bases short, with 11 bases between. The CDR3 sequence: CASSLGPSGEQYF. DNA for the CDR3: TGTGCCAGCAGCTTGGGCCCGTCGGGTGAGCAGTACTTC.

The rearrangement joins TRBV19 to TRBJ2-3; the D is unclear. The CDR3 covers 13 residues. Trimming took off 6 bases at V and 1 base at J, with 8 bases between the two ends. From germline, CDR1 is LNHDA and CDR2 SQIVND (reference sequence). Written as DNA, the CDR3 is TGTGCCAGTAGATCAAGGGGCACAGATACGCAGTATTTT. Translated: CASRSRGTDTQYF.

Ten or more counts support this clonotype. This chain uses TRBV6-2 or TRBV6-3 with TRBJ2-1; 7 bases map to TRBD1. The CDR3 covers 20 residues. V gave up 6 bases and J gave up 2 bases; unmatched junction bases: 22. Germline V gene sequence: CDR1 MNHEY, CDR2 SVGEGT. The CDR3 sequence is CASSRTLTGRRTLAYNEQFF. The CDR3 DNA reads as TGTGCCAGCAGCCGGACCCTGACAGGGCGAAGAACCTTGGCCTACAATGAGCAGTTCTTC.

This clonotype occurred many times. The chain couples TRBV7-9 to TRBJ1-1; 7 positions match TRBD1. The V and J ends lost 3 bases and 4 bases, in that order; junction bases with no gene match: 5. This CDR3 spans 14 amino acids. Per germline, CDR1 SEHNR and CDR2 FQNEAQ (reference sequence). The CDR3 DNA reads TGTGCCAGCAGCTTGGAACAGGGGACCACTGAAGCTTTCTTT. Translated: CASSLEQGTTEAFF.

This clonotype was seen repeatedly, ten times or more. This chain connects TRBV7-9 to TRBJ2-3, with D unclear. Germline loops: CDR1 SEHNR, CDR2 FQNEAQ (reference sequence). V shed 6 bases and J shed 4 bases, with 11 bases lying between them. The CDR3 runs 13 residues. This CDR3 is CASSSELSDTQYF. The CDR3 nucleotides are TGTGCCAGCAGTTCTGAGCTTTCAGATACGCAGTATTTT.

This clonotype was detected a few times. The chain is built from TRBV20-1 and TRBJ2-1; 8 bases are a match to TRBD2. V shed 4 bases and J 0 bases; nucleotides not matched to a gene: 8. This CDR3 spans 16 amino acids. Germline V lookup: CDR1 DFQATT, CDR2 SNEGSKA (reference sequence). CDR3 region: CSAILPSGRSYNEQFF. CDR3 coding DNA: TGCAGTGCTATTCTTCCTAGCGGGCGCTCCTACAATGAGCAGTTCTTC.

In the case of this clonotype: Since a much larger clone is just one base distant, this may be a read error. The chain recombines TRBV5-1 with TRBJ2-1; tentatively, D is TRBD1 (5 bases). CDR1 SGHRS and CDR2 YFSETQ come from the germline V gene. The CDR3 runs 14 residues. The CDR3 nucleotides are TGCGCCAGCAGTCCGGACACTACCTACAATAAGCAGTTCTTC. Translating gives CASSPDTTYNKQFF.

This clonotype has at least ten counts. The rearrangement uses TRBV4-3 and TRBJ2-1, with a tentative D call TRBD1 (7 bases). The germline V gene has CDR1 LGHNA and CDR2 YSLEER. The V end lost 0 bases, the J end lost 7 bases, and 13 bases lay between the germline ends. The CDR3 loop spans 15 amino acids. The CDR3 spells CASSQDSAGGNEQFF. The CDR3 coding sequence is TGCGCCAGCAGCCAAGATTCGGCAGGGGGGAATGAGCAGTTCTTC.

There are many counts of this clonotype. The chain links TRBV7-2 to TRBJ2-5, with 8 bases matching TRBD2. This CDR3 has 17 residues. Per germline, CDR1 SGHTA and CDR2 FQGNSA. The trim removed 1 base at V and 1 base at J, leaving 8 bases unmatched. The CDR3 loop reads CASSLVGGAGGQETQYF. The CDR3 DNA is TGTGCCAGCAGCTTAGTTGGGGGGGCGGGAGGCCAAGAGACCCAGTACTTC.

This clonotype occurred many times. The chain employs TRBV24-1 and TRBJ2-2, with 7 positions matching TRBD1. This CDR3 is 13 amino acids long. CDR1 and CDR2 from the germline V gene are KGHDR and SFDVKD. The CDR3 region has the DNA TGTGCGACCGGGACAGAAAAAACCGGGGAGCTGTTTTTT. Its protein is CATGTEKTGELFF.

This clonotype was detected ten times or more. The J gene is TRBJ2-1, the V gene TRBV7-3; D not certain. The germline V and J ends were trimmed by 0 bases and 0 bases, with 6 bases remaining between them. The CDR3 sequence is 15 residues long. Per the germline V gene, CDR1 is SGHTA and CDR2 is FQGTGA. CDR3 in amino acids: CASSLTYGSYNEQFF. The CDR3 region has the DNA TGTGCCAGCAGCTTAACGTATGGCTCCTACAATGAGCAGTTCTTC.

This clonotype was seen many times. The CDR3 protein is CSAKIQGSYEQYF. The CDR3 DNA is TGCAGTGCTAAAATTCAGGGGTCCTACGAGCAGTACTTC. This chain joins TRBV20-1 and TRBJ2-7; tentatively, D is TRBD1 (6 bases). Germline loops: CDR1 DFQATT, CDR2 SNEGSKA (reference sequence). CDR3 length: 13 residues. The V end lost 4 bases, the J end lost 1 base, and 11 bases lay between the germline ends.